The rows below give T cell receptor beta chains drawn from one sample of a study of cytotoxic CD8 clonotypes in ibrutinib-treated CLL. Assay: immunoSEQ multiplex PCR; the TCRdb copy retains only in-frame clones and omits some. The table has some 290,000 clones, almost 80% seen once. Sequences were derived from PBMCs, sampled before ibrutinib treatment. Source of these receptors: a human donor with chronic lymphocytic leukemia. Each CDR3 is given with its conserved first and last residue. Fields, in order: V gene, J gene, D gene, clone size, CDR3 DNA, CDR3 protein. A D gene is named only where the DNA matches it firmly. Where a row states a size, it is once, few, many or the class of an expanded clone; other rows omit it.

TRBV4-2	TRBJ2-1	.	.	TGTGCCAGCAGCCAAGGACTGTTGAGCTCCTACAATGAGCAGTTCTTC	CASSQGLLSSYNEQFF
TRBV7-2	TRBJ2-5	.	.	TGTGCCAGCAGTTCAACGGGGCCCAGAGAGACCCAGTACTTC	CASSSTGPRETQYF
TRBV6-6	TRBJ2-4	TRBD1	.	TGTGCCAGCAGCGAAGGGGGCCTAGCCAAAAACATTCAGTACTTC	CASSEGGLAKNIQYF
TRBV30	TRBJ2-1	TRBD1	.	TGTGCCTGGAGTGGCCATATCCGGGACAGCAATGAGCAGTTCTTC	CAWSGHIRDSNEQFF
TRBV28	TRBJ2-1	.	.	TGTGCCAGCAGTTTACGGGGGTACAATGAGCAGTTCTTC	CASSLRGYNEQFF
TRBV2	TRBJ1-4	.	.	TGTGCCAGCCTTAGACCTCCTAATGAAAAACTGTTTTTT	CASLRPPNEKLFF
TRBV27	TRBJ2-7	TRBD1	.	TGTGCCAGCAGTTTATCGAGAGGGACAGTCCACTACGAGCAGTACTTC	CASSLSRGTVHYEQYF
TRBV7-9	TRBJ2-7	TRBD1	.	TGTGCCAGCAGCTCTCCTGGGGGACAGGGGGCCTACGAGCAGTACTTC	CASSSPGGQGAYEQYF
TRBV4-2	TRBJ1-2	TRBD1	.	TGTGCCAGCAGCCTTAGACGAGACAGGGTCTATGGCTACACCTTC	CASSLRRDRVYGYTF
TRBV7-6	TRBJ2-7	TRBD2	few	TGTGCCAGCAGCCCCGGCGGGGAGGGCTACGAGCAGTACTTC	CASSPGGEGYEQYF
TRBV19	TRBJ1-1	.	.	TGTGCCAGTAGTATTCAGATGAACACTGAAGCTTTCTTT	CASSIQMNTEAFF
TRBV27	TRBJ1-5	.	few	TGTGCCAGCAGTTCGAAAGGGGAGCCCCAGCATTTT	CASSSKGEPQHF
TRBV5-4	TRBJ2-1	TRBD1	.	TGTGCCAGCAGCTTCCCACCGGGACAGGGGTCGAGTGAGCAGTTCTTC	CASSFPPGQGSSEQFF
TRBV5-1	TRBJ1-2	.	.	TGCGCCAGCAGCTTGGCACCCGGGGAGGGCCACAACTATGGCTACACCTTC	CASSLAPGEGHNYGYTF
TRBV25-1	TRBJ2-5	TRBD2	.	TGTGCCAGCAGTGGGTGGACTAGCAGCCAAGAGACCCAGTACTTC	CASSGWTSSQETQYF
TRBV9	TRBJ2-2	.	.	TGTGCCAGCAGCGTAGCCGCGCGGGACACCGGGGAGCTGTTTTTT	CASSVAARDTGELFF
TRBV30	TRBJ1-5	.	few	TGTGCCTGGGGAGCGGGTCAGCCCCAGCATTTT	CAWGAGQPQHF
TRBV5-6	TRBJ1-4	.	.	TGTGCCAGCACCACAGGGTGGGCTAATGAAAAACTGTTTTTT	CASTTGWANEKLFF
TRBV18	TRBJ1-2	.	.	TGTGCCAGCTCACCGGGTTTGGGGAATTTTGATGGCTACACCTTC	CASSPGLGNFDGYTF
TRBV6-6	TRBJ1-5	TRBD1	.	TGTGCCAGCAGACCGACAGGGGATCGTCAGCCCCAGCATTTT	CASRPTGDRQPQHF
TRBV7-6	TRBJ2-7	TRBD2	.	TGTGCCAGCAGCACCCCGGGGGGGGGCGGGCGAGGCGAGCAGTACTTC	CASSTPGGGGRGEQYF
TRBV30	TRBJ2-1	.	few	TGTGCCTGGAGTGTACATTCCTACAATGAGCAGTTCTTC	CAWSVHSYNEQFF
TRBV10-3	TRBJ2-1	TRBD2	few	TGTGCCCACGCTAGGGAGGGGTCCTACAATGAGCAGTTCTTC	CAHAREGSYNEQFF
TRBV29-1	TRBJ1-2	TRBD1	.	TGCAGCGTGCTACAGGGGATAACAGATGGCTACACCTTC	CSVLQGITDGYTF
TRBV29-1	TRBJ2-2	TRBD2	.	TGCAGCGTTGGAGAGGGAGGGGCCGGGGAGCTGTTTTTT	CSVGEGGAGELFF
TRBV7-9	TRBJ2-3	.	.	TGTGCCAGCAGCTTAGCCCTGCTGACGACAGATACGCAGTATTTT	CASSLALLTTDTQYF
TRBV19	TRBJ1-1	TRBD1	.	TGTGCCAGTATCCCACCCGACAGGGGAAAGACTGAAGCTTTCTTT	CASIPPDRGKTEAFF
TRBV5-1	TRBJ2-1	TRBD1	.	TGCGCCAGCAGCTTGGCCTCCCGACAGGGGGCTGGGAATGAGCAGTTCTTC	CASSLASRQGAGNEQFF
TRBV4-1	TRBJ1-2	.	few	TGCGCCAGCAGCCCTCGGGTTGTTGGCTGGGGCTACACCTTC	CASSPRVVGWGYTF
TRBV4-1	TRBJ1-4	.	few	TGCGCCAGCAGCCAAGAGTCAGAAGATAGTTCAACTAATGAAAAACTGTTTTTT	CASSQESEDSSTNEKLFF
TRBV7-9	TRBJ2-1	.	.	TGTGCCAGCAGCGTAGAGCAGGGGGGATACAATGAGCAGTTCTTC	CASSVEQGGYNEQFF
TRBV5-4	TRBJ2-7	.	.	TGTGCCAGCAGCTCCACCGGGACAAGCTACGAGCAGTACTTC	CASSSTGTSYEQYF
TRBV11-2	TRBJ2-3	TRBD2	.	TGTGCCAGCAGCTTTCAAATAGCGGGAGGGGGAGATACGCAGTATTTT	CASSFQIAGGGDTQYF
TRBV7-2	TRBJ2-5	.	.	TGTGCCAGCAGCTTTCGGGTCTTGGAGACCCAGTACTTC	CASSFRVLETQYF
TRBV5-1	TRBJ2-1	.	.	TGCGCCAGCAGCATTGCCTACAATGAGCAGTTCTTC	CASSIAYNEQFF
TRBV19	TRBJ2-3	TRBD1	.	TGTGCCAGTACCCCAGGGGGCCGGGAAGATACGCAGTATTTT	CASTPGGREDTQYF
TRBV19	TRBJ1-1	.	.	TGTGCCAGTAGTGGCCTAAGTAACACTGAAGCTTTCTTT	CASSGLSNTEAFF
TRBV27	TRBJ2-1	TRBD2	.	TGTGCCAGCAGTTTAAGGGGAACTAGCGCCAATGAGCAGTTCTTC	CASSLRGTSANEQFF
TRBV7-6	TRBJ2-2	.	.	TGTGCCAGCAGCCTAACGAACACCGGGGAGCTGTTTTTT	CASSLTNTGELFF
TRBV28	TRBJ1-3	.	.	TGTGCCACCCAGCGGAGCTCTGGAAACACCATATATTTT	CATQRSSGNTIYF
TRBV5-4	TRBJ2-7	.	.	TGTGCCAGCAGCGGTGGACGGAGGGGTCTCGAGCAGTACTTC	CASSGGRRGLEQYF
TRBV30	TRBJ1-5	.	.	TGTGCCTGGGGACATCAGCCCCAGCATTTT	CAWGHQPQHF
TRBV6-6	TRBJ1-5	.	.	TGTGCCAGCAGTTACGGGGGCAGCCAGCCCCAGCATTTT	CASSYGGSQPQHF
TRBV5-1	TRBJ2-7	.	once	TGCGCCAGCAGCTTGGACCCAGGTGGCGAGCAGTACTTC	CASSLDPGGEQYF
TRBV5-1	TRBJ2-4	TRBD1	.	TGCGCCAGCAGCTTGACTCCGGGACAGGGGGCGGTCAAAAACATTCAGTACTTC	CASSLTPGQGAVKNIQYF
TRBV2	TRBJ2-7	TRBD2	.	TGTGCCAGCAGTGCTGGACTAGCGGGATTCGAGCAGTACTTC	CASSAGLAGFEQYF
TRBV15	TRBJ1-1	.	once	TGTGCCACCAGCAGAGATTCGTGGGGCGAAGCTTTCTTT	CATSRDSWGEAFF
TRBV7-2	TRBJ2-3	TRBD2	.	TGTGCCAGCAGCTTAGATGGGGCGGGGGGAGATACGCAGTATTTT	CASSLDGAGGDTQYF
TRBV4-1	TRBJ2-1	TRBD2	.	TGCGCCAGCAGCCGGGGAACTAGCGGCTCCTCCTACAATGAGCAGTTCTTC	CASSRGTSGSSYNEQFF
TRBV18	TRBJ2-7	.	.	TGTGCCAGCTCAGAGAGTATGGGGGACGAGCAGTACTTC	CASSESMGDEQYF
TRBV27	TRBJ2-5	TRBD1	.	TGTGCCAGCAGGTTTAGGGGGCGAGAGACCCAGTACTTC	CASRFRGRETQYF
TRBV5-1	TRBJ2-7	.	.	TGCGCCAGCAGCTTGGCCCCAATCTACGAGCAGTACTTC	CASSLAPIYEQYF
TRBV13	TRBJ1-1	TRBD1	.	TGTGCCAGCAGCTCGCCGGGACAGGGGGTGGACACTGAAGCTTTCTTT	CASSSPGQGVDTEAFF
TRBV4-3	TRBJ2-1	TRBD1	.	TGCGCCAGCAGCCAGCGACGAGGGGACAGCTCCTACAATGAGCAGTTCTTC	CASSQRRGDSSYNEQFF